The 27 T cell receptor beta chains listed next were all sequenced from one sample in a study of cytomegalovirus exposure and HLA in healthy donors. It was with 60 Vbeta and 13 Jbeta primers that the PCR ran. Here immunoSEQ multiplex PCR was the method, and the copy in TCRdb shows in-frame clones only, minus some. This table has approximately 130,000 clones, more than 70% appearing once. Sequencing was done on a sample of PBMCs. The receptor source for this set is a woman in her fifties or sixties in good health and CMV-seropositive.

Concerning this clone: Other DNA sequences of this sample code for an identical CDR3. This chain connects TRBV6-1 to TRBJ1-2, with 12 positions matching TRBD1. Losses at the gene ends were 3 bases for V and 4 bases for J; bases not matched to a gene: 3. The CDR3 is 15 residues long. From germline, CDR1 is MNHNS and CDR2 SASEGT. CDR3 in amino acids: CASSEGTGGLYGYTF. The CDR3 bases are TGTGCCAGCAGTGAGGGGACAGGGGGCCTCTATGGCTACACCTTC.

The chain is built from TRBV6-5 and TRBJ1-2; 10 positions match TRBD1. This CDR3 contains 12 residues. Trimming took 6 bases from V and 8 from J; bases not matched to a gene: 3. Germline CDR1 and CDR2: MNHEY and SVGAGI. The CDR3 reads CASRDRGYGYTF. Here the CDR3 DNA reads TGTGCCAGCAGGGACAGGGGGTACGGCTACACCTTC.

This chain connects TRBV9 to TRBJ2-2, with a possible D match to TRBD2 (5 bases). Per germline, CDR1 SGDLS and CDR2 YYNGEE. CDR3 length: 17 residues. V lost 4 bases and J 4 bases, leaving 20 bases between the germline ends. Here the CDR3 reads CASSLRGPSRGTGELFF. Here the CDR3 DNA reads TGTGCCAGCAGCCTAAGAGGCCCGTCACGGGGCACCGGGGAGCTGTTTTTT.

This clone is a singleton in its sample. The chain combines TRBV6-5 with TRBJ2-1, with a possible D match to TRBD2 (5 bases). The CDR3 loop spans 12 amino acids. Looked up from germline, CDR1 is MNHEY and CDR2 is SVGAGI. V was trimmed by 5 bases and J by 9 bases, leaving 11 bases between them. The CDR3 is CASSPPSTEQFF. For the CDR3, the DNA is TGTGCCAGCAGTCCCCCTAGCACTGAGCAGTTCTTC.

This chain uses TRBV13 with TRBJ2-7; D is perhaps TRBD2 (6 bases). In germline, CDR1 is PRHDT, CDR2 FYEKMQ (reference sequence). The CDR3 sequence is 14 residues long. Trimming shortened V by 5 bases and J by 4 bases, and 15 bases separated the two germline ends. CDR3 DNA: TGTGCCAGCAGCCCTTTTAGCGGACCTTACGAGCAGTACTTC. Translation gives CASSPFSGPYEQYF.

Only a few counts were recorded for this clone. The chain combines TRBV5-1 with TRBJ2-2; no clear D gene. V dropped 7 bases and J dropped 6 bases, with 7 bases sitting between them. Germline CDR1 reads SGHRS; CDR2 reads YFSETQ. The CDR3 consists of 11 residues. The DNA of the CDR3 is TGCGCCAGCGAGGCGGCCGGGGAGCTGTTTTTT. As protein: CASEAAGELFF.

The table lists this clone with a count of one. V gene TRBV30 combines with J gene TRBJ2-1; 11 nucleotides match TRBD2. The CDR3 runs 17 residues. Unmatched junction bases numbered 4, after V lost 0 bases and J lost 0 bases. From germline, CDR1 is GTSNPN and CDR2 SVGIG (reference sequence). Here the CDR3 reads CAWSVGTSGLSYNEQFF. The CDR3 DNA sequence: TGTGCCTGGAGTGTGGGGACTAGCGGTCTCTCCTACAATGAGCAGTTCTTC. Full variable domain (outside the CDR3, taken from reference TRBV30 and TRBJ2-1): SQTIHQWPATLVQPVGSPLSLECTVEGTSNPNLYWYRQAAGRGLQLLFYSVGIGQISSEVPQNLSASRPQDRQFILSSKKLLLSDSGFYLCAWSVGTSGLSYNEQFFGPGTRLTVL.

The chain uses TRBV2 and TRBJ1-5, with 10 bases aligning to TRBD1. The CDR3 runs 14 residues. Trimming cost V 8 bases and J 0 bases; bases outside gene matches: 1. Per the germline V gene, CDR1 is SNHLY and CDR2 is FYNNEI. CDR3 in DNA: TGTGCCAGCCGGACAGGGGGTAGCAATCAGCCCCAGCATTTT. Translation: CASRTGGSNQPQHF. Looking up the rest from reference TRBV2 and TRBJ1-5 gives the full variable domain: EPEVTQTPSHQVTQMGQEVILRCVPISNHLYFYWYRQILGQKVEFLVSFYNNEISEKSEIFDDQFSVERPDGSNFTLKIRSTKLEDSAMYFCASRTGGSNQPQHFGDGTRLSIL.

The chain has TRBV7-8 and TRBJ2-7; 9 bases line up with TRBD1. Germline CDR1 SGHVS, CDR2 FQNEAQ. The CDR3 has 15 amino acids. V lost 4 bases to trimming and J lost 1 base; unmatched junction nucleotides: 5. DNA for the CDR3: TGTGCCAGCAGCTCCAGGGGGACAGGGTCCTACGAGCAGTACTTC. It translates to CASSSRGTGSYEQYF. Full variable domain (outside the CDR3, taken from reference TRBV7-8 and TRBJ2-7): GAGVSQSPRYKVAKRGQDVALRCDPISGHVSLFWYQQALGQGPEFLTYFQNEAQLDKSGLPSDRFFAERPEGSVSTLKIQRTQQEDSAVYLCASSSRGTGSYEQYFGPGTRLTVT.

The chain uses TRBV19 and TRBJ1-4; D gene unclear. Trimming shortened V by 5 bases and J by 5 bases, and 3 bases separated the two germline ends. The CDR3 runs 11 residues. Per the germline V gene, CDR1 is LNHDA and CDR2 is SQIVND (reference sequence). CDR3 DNA: TGTGCCAGTAGTGAGAATGAAAAACTGTTTTTT. Translated: CASSENEKLFF.

This sequence joins TRBV5-6 and TRBJ2-5, with TRBD2 matching over 13 bases. This CDR3 region has 15 residues. The V and J ends lost 4 bases and 2 bases, in that order; junction bases with no gene match: 2. Germline values: CDR1 SGHDT, CDR2 YYEEEE. The CDR3, as DNA: TGTGCCAGCAGCATGGGACTAGCGGGACAAGAGACCCAGTACTTC. This encodes CASSMGLAGQETQYF.

J is TRBJ1-2 and V is TRBV15; 12 bases are a match to TRBD1. The trim removed 1 base at V and 7 bases at J, leaving 22 bases unmatched. CDR1 and CDR2 (germline): LNHNV, YYDKDF (reference sequence). This CDR3 is 21 amino acids long. The CDR3 coding sequence is TGTGCCACCAGCAGAGTAGGACAGGGCCCCGGGACAGGGGGCATTATCGGTGGCTACACCTTC. Its translation is CATSRVGQGPGTGGIIGGYTF.

The J gene is TRBJ1-2, the V gene TRBV9; D might be TRBD1 (6 bases). CDR1 is SGDLS and CDR2 is YYNGEE in the germline V gene. The CDR3 sequence is 15 residues long. With 0 bases removed from V and 5 bases from J, the gap between germline ends came to 14 bases. The CDR3 DNA follows: TGTGCCAGCAGCGTAGCGGCAGGGGCAGGGTATGGCTACACCTTC. Translation: CASSVAAGAGYGYTF.

The chain carries TRBV10-3 and TRBJ2-1; 11 positions agree with TRBD2. The CDR3 length is 21 residues. Germline CDR1 ENHRY, CDR2 SYGVKD. The trim removed 2 bases at V and 0 bases at J, leaving 15 bases unmatched. The CDR3 reads CAISEVDLAGGQPSSYNEQFF. DNA of the CDR3: TGTGCCATCAGTGAGGTAGATCTAGCGGGGGGCCAACCGAGCTCCTACAATGAGCAGTTCTTC.

The rearrangement joins TRBV7-9 to TRBJ2-3, with 7 bases lining up with TRBD2. J lost 1 base, V lost 1 base, and 5 bases had no gene match. This CDR3 is built from 16 residues. In germline, CDR1 is SEHNR, CDR2 FQNEAQ (reference sequence). The CDR3 reads CASSLGSGPRTDTQYF. CDR3 nucleotide sequence: TGTGCCAGCAGCTTAGGTAGCGGGCCTCGCACAGATACGCAGTATTTT.

V usage is TRBV15 and J usage is TRBJ2-2; no definite D call. The V end was cut by 1 base, the J end by 3 bases, with 9 bases between. Germline CDR1 LNHNV, CDR2 YYDKDF (reference sequence). The CDR3 spans 15 residues. CDR3 sequence: CATSRGKADTGELFF. In nucleotides, the CDR3 is TGTGCCACCAGCAGAGGTAAAGCCGACACCGGGGAGCTGTTTTTT.

The V gene is TRBV29-1, the J gene TRBJ1-2, with 7 bases aligning to TRBD1. Germline trimming cut 5 bases from V and 7 bases from J; bases unmatched to any gene: 13. This CDR3 is built from 14 residues. Germline V CDR1 and CDR2: SQVTM, ANQGSEA. The chain's CDR3 is CSVLRDSRPGGYTF. As DNA, the CDR3 is TGCAGCGTTCTCCGGGACAGCCGTCCGGGTGGCTACACCTTC.

This clone was observed a few times. The gene calls are TRBV18 and TRBJ2-3; D gene ambiguous. The CDR3 loop spans 15 amino acids. CDR1 is KGHSH, CDR2 LQKENI, per germline. Trimming took off 2 bases at V and 6 bases at J, with 15 bases between the two ends. CDR3 in amino acids: CASSPTASSPDTQYF. The CDR3 region has the DNA TGTGCCAGCTCACCAACGGCTAGTTCACCGGATACGCAGTATTTT.

CDR3 sequence (DNA): TGTGCCAGCAGGGCGGAGGGACTAGCGGGAGAGCAGTTCTTC. It specifies CASRAEGLAGEQFF. The gene calls are TRBV13 and TRBJ2-1; 13 bases align to TRBD2. With 6 bases clipped from V and 10 bases from J, the junction kept 6 bases outside the gene matches. The CDR3 covers 14 residues. The germline CDR1 and CDR2 sequences are PRHDT and FYEKMQ (reference sequence).

About this clone: Other DNA sequences in this specimen translate into the identical CDR3. In DNA, the CDR3 is TGTGCCAGCAGCCCGACAGGGGGCTACGAGCAGTACTTC. Translating gives CASSPTGGYEQYF. V usage is TRBV6-1 and J usage is TRBJ2-7, with 9 bases matching TRBD1. There are 13 residues in the CDR3. Germline CDR1 reads MNHNS; CDR2 reads SASEGT. V was clipped by 6 bases and J by 3 bases; unmatched bases: 3.

This chain joins TRBV27 and TRBJ1-2, with D perhaps TRBD1 (6 bases). V was pared by 5 bases and J by 0 bases, with 16 bases between. This CDR3 spans 16 amino acids. In germline, CDR1 is MNHEY, CDR2 SMNVEV (reference sequence). This CDR3 reads CASSPARTVTNYGYTF. In nucleotides, the CDR3 is TGTGCCAGCAGTCCCGCCCGGACAGTTACTAACTATGGCTACACCTTC.

The genes are TRBV7-8 and TRBJ2-5; D unclear. This CDR3 is built from 14 residues. Germline V gene sequence: CDR1 SGHVS, CDR2 FQNEAQ. The ends were cut back, 1 base at V and 4 bases at J, with 10 bases in the middle. This chain's CDR3 is CASSLGLELETQYF. CDR3 in DNA: TGTGCCAGCAGCTTAGGTCTCGAGTTAGAGACCCAGTACTTC.

CDR3 DNA sequence: TGTGCCAGCCCCGAGCCCGACAACACAGATACGCAGTATTTT. Translation: CASPEPDNTDTQYF. The chain carries TRBV11-3 and TRBJ2-3, with no clear D. The germline V gene encodes CDR1 SGHNT and CDR2 YENEEA. Trimming left V 8 bases short and J 2 bases short, with 14 bases between. This CDR3 is built from 14 residues. Full variable domain (outside the CDR3, taken from reference TRBV11-3 and TRBJ2-3): EAGVVQSPRYKIIEKKQPVAFWCNPISGHNTLYWYLQNLGQGPELLIRYENEEAVDDSQLPKDRFSAERLKGVDSTLKIQPAELGDSAVYLCASPEPDNTDTQYFGPGTRLTVL.

This rearrangement joins TRBV9 to TRBJ2-7, with TRBD1 as a possible D gene (6 bases). Germline CDR1 reads SGDLS; CDR2 reads YYNGEE. This CDR3 is 16 amino acids long. Trimming removed 0 bases from V and 2 bases from J, with 15 bases in between. CDR3 sequence: CASSVDAGESPYEQYF. As DNA, the CDR3 is TGTGCCAGCAGCGTAGATGCAGGGGAGTCCCCCTACGAGCAGTACTTC.

The chain joins TRBV15 to TRBJ2-7; no clear D. CDR3 length equals 16 residues. The V gene's germline CDR1 is LNHNV and CDR2 YYDKDF (reference sequence). Trimming shortened V by 4 bases and J by 0 bases, and 16 bases separated the two germline ends. The CDR3 here is CATSIPSRRSSYEQYF. The CDR3 bases are TGTGCCACCAGCATACCCTCCCGCAGGTCCTCCTACGAGCAGTACTTC.

The V call is TRBV28, the J call TRBJ1-1; D not resolved. The CDR3 spans 15 residues. Germline assignment: CDR1 MDHEN and CDR2 SYDVKM. V dropped 1 base and J dropped 2 bases, with 11 bases sitting between them. The DNA for the CDR3 is TGTGCCAGCAGTTTATCTTTCCCGACAAACACTGAAGCTTTCTTT. It encodes CASSLSFPTNTEAFF. Supplemented by reference TRBV28 and TRBJ1-1, the full variable domain reads DVKVTQSSRYLVKRTGEKVFLECVQDMDHENMFWYRQDPGLGLRLIYFSYDVKMKEKGDIPEGYSVSREKKERFSLILESASTNQTSMYLCASSLSFPTNTEAFFGQGTRLTVV.

This chain joins TRBV7-2 and TRBJ2-7, with 10 bases identical to TRBD1. After removal of 5 bases from V and 8 bases from J, the junction contained 6 bases not matched to a gene. The CDR3 spans 13 residues. Germline assignment: CDR1 SGHTA and CDR2 FQGNSA. The CDR3 sequence is CASSVRQGAKQYF. DNA of the CDR3: TGTGCCAGCAGCGTACGACAGGGGGCGAAGCAGTACTTC. The full variable domain, rest sourced from reference TRBV7-2 and TRBJ2-7, is GAGVSQSPSNKVTEKGKDVELRCDPISGHTALYWYRQSLGQGLEFLIYFQGNSAPDKSGLPSDRFSAERTGGSVSTLTIQRTQQEDSAVYLCASSVRQGAKQYFGPGTRLTVT.